The 19 T cell receptor beta chains below come from one sample, sequenced in a study of blood T cell repertoires in COVID-19. Sequencing was performed with immunoSEQ multiplex PCR; in TCRdb, only in-frame clones are kept and a portion is missing. The sample shows around 65,000 clones, approximately 90% of them seen only once. The sample consisted of peripheral blood. The receptors originated from a human donor in a cohort sampled during active COVID-19.

The chain combines TRBV7-2 with TRBJ2-3; D is possibly TRBD2 (6 bases). This CDR3 contains 17 residues. Germline loops: CDR1 SGHTA, CDR2 FQGNSA. Trimming cost V 2 bases and J 2 bases, with 17 bases left between them. The CDR3 sequence is CASSLSPGTEYTDTQYF. CDR3 bases: TGTGCCAGCAGCTTAAGCCCTGGGACTGAGTACACAGATACGCAGTATTTT.

The genes are TRBV7-3 and TRBJ2-2; unclear D gene. The V and J ends lost 4 bases and 3 bases respectively, with 6 bases between them. Germline CDR1 is SGHTA and CDR2 is FQGTGA. This CDR3 contains 13 residues. The CDR3 nucleotides read TGTGCCAGCAGCTCCACAGACACCGGGGAGCTGTTTTTT. Protein sequence: CASSSTDTGELFF. Together with reference TRBV7-3 and TRBJ2-2, the CDR3 gives the full variable domain: GAGVSQTPSNKVTEKGKYVELRCDPISGHTALYWYRQSLGQGPEFLIYFQGTGAADDSGLPNDRFFAVRPEGSVSTLKIQRTERGDSAVYLCASSSTDTGELFFGEGSRLTVL.

The J gene is TRBJ2-1, the V gene TRBV9; 13 nucleotides agree with TRBD2. The V and J ends lost 4 bases and 8 bases, in that order; junction bases with no gene match: 9. CDR1 is SGDLS, CDR2 YYNGEE, per germline. This CDR3 region has 16 residues. The CDR3 DNA is TGTGCCAGCAGCATTCCTCGGACTAGCGGGAGCGATGAGCAGTTCTTC. Amino acid sequence: CASSIPRTSGSDEQFF.

V and J are TRBV6-2 or TRBV6-3 and TRBJ2-5; 8 positions agree with TRBD1. The CDR3 has 14 amino acids. The V gene end was trimmed by 6 bases and the J gene end by 2 bases; junction bases not matched to a gene: 5. CDR1 and CDR2 (germline): MNHEY, SVGEGT. The CDR3 coding sequence is TGTGCCAGCAGCCTGGACAGGGATCAAGAGACCCAGTACTTC. It is translated as CASSLDRDQETQYF.

V is TRBV24-1 and J is TRBJ2-5, with 13 bases that match TRBD2. The J segment lost 5 bases and the V segment lost 4 bases, leaving 12 bases of the junction unmatched. Per germline, CDR1 KGHDR and CDR2 SFDVKD. The CDR3 loop spans 18 amino acids. For the CDR3, the DNA is TGTGCCACCAGTGACGGGGGGGGACTAGCGGGATCAAGGGAGACCCAGTACTTC. Its translation: CATSDGGGLAGSRETQYF.

This chain uses TRBV6-2 or TRBV6-3 with TRBJ2-5, with 10 bases identical to TRBD2. Trimming removed 6 bases from V and 4 bases from J; junction bases left unmatched: 5. The germline V gene encodes CDR1 MNHEY and CDR2 SVGEGT. The CDR3 covers 14 residues. This chain's CDR3 is CASSRRTSGETQYF. DNA of the CDR3: TGTGCCAGCAGCCGCAGGACTAGCGGAGAGACCCAGTACTTC.

By sample share, this clone is medium-sized. The rearrangement links TRBV28 to TRBJ2-7; 11 bases align to TRBD1. The CDR3 totals 14 residues. From germline, CDR1 is MDHEN and CDR2 SYDVKM. V was clipped by 6 bases and J by 4 bases; unmatched bases: 5. This chain's CDR3 is CASRGTGGYYEQYF. The CDR3 DNA sequence: TGTGCCAGCAGGGGGACAGGGGGATATTACGAGCAGTACTTC. The variable domain in full, completed from reference TRBV28 and TRBJ2-7, reads DVKVTQSSRYLVKRTGEKVFLECVQDMDHENMFWYRQDPGLGLRLIYFSYDVKMKEKGDIPEGYSVSREKKERFSLILESASTNQTSMYLCASRGTGGYYEQYFGPGTRLTVT.

The rearrangement links TRBV9 to TRBJ2-1; D is undetermined. CDR1 is SGDLS, CDR2 YYNGEE, per germline. The CDR3 is 16 amino acids. V lost 0 bases and J 6 bases, leaving 16 bases between the germline ends. CDR3 protein: CASSVGSQRPFNEQFF. CDR3 DNA sequence: TGTGCCAGCAGCGTAGGCTCCCAGCGTCCGTTCAATGAGCAGTTCTTC.

This chain joins TRBV19 and TRBJ2-1; TRBD2 is a possible D gene (5 bases). Germline CDR1 LNHDA, CDR2 SQIVND (reference sequence). The CDR3 runs 12 residues. V dropped 3 bases and J dropped 8 bases, with 8 bases sitting between them. The CDR3 protein is CASSILRDEQFF. The CDR3 nucleotides read TGTGCCAGTAGTATTTTGAGGGATGAGCAGTTCTTC.

The V and J genes are TRBV2 and TRBJ2-3; D uncertain. The CDR3 is made up of 12 amino acids. The ends were cut back, 7 bases at V and 4 bases at J, with 9 bases in the middle. Germline V lookup: CDR1 SNHLY, CDR2 FYNNEI. CDR3 loop: CASILISDTQYF. In DNA, the CDR3 is TGTGCCAGCATTCTAATCTCAGATACGCAGTATTTT. Filled out from reference TRBV2 and TRBJ2-3, the complete variable domain reads EPEVTQTPSHQVTQMGQEVILRCVPISNHLYFYWYRQILGQKVEFLVSFYNNEISEKSEIFDDQFSVERPDGSNFTLKIRSTKLEDSAMYFCASILISDTQYFGPGTRLTVL.

This chain uses TRBV27 with TRBJ1-2; 7 bases map to TRBD1. Germline lookup yields CDR1 MNHEY and CDR2 SMNVEV (reference sequence). Trimming removed 6 bases from V and 4 bases from J; junction bases left unmatched: 8. This CDR3 comprises 14 residues. The CDR3 spells CASSDRVGSYGYTF. In DNA form, the CDR3 reads TGTGCCAGCAGCGACAGGGTAGGGTCCTATGGCTACACCTTC.

The chain links TRBV5-5 to TRBJ2-7, with a weak D call TRBD2 (6 bases). Germline CDR1 reads SGHKS; CDR2 reads YYEKEE (reference sequence). Trimming took off 4 bases at V and 6 bases at J, with 23 bases between the two ends. The CDR3 sequence is 16 residues long. CDR3 protein: CASSTVRGRTILEQYF. CDR3 bases: TGTGCCAGCAGCACTGTAAGGGGTCGGACTATTCTCGAGCAGTACTTC.

The chain joins TRBV2 to TRBJ2-2; TRBD1 might be the D (5 bases). Germline V gene data show CDR1 as SNHLY and CDR2 as FYNNEI. Trimming shortened V by 6 bases and J by 7 bases, and 9 bases separated the two germline ends. The CDR3 sequence is 12 residues long. The CDR3 DNA sequence: TGTGCCAGCAGAGGGGATGGCGGGGAGCTGTTTTTT. This codes for CASRGDGGELFF. Supplemented by reference TRBV2 and TRBJ2-2, the full variable domain reads EPEVTQTPSHQVTQMGQEVILRCVPISNHLYFYWYRQILGQKVEFLVSFYNNEISEKSEIFDDQFSVERPDGSNFTLKIRSTKLEDSAMYFCASRGDGGELFFGEGSRLTVL.

V usage is TRBV2 and J usage is TRBJ2-1; possible D gene TRBD1, 6 bases. From germline, CDR1 is SNHLY and CDR2 FYNNEI. The CDR3 is 13 residues long. V was pared by 3 bases and J by 7 bases, with 10 bases between. CDR3 residues: CASSDQRGNEQFF. CDR3 DNA sequence: TGTGCCAGCAGTGATCAAAGGGGGAATGAGCAGTTCTTC.

The rearrangement uses TRBV4-3 and TRBJ1-5; 8 bases are shared with TRBD1. This CDR3 has 16 amino acids. The V segment lost 0 bases and the J segment 3 bases; nucleotides outside the gene matches: 4. Germline V CDR1 and CDR2: LGHNA, YSLEER. Here the CDR3 reads CASSQDRDRFNQPQHF. The DNA of the CDR3 is TGCGCCAGCAGCCAAGATCGGGACAGGTTCAATCAGCCCCAGCATTTT.

The V and J genes are TRBV5-1 and TRBJ1-2; 8 bases fit TRBD1. The CDR3 runs 15 residues. Germline values: CDR1 SGHRS, CDR2 YFSETQ. Germline trimming cut 0 bases from V and 4 bases from J; bases unmatched to any gene: 5. The CDR3 reads CASSLAGQGGYGYTF. The CDR3 DNA is TGCGCCAGCAGCTTGGCCGGACAGGGTGGCTATGGCTACACCTTC.

V gene TRBV7-9 combines with J gene TRBJ2-1; perhaps TRBD2 as D (6 bases). The CDR3 is 15 residues long. The V end was cut by 5 bases, the J end by 2 bases, with 13 bases between. Germline-derived CDR1 and CDR2 are SEHNR and FQNEAQ (reference sequence). The CDR3 nucleotides read TGTGCCAGCAGCCCCATAGCGGCGACCTACAATGAGCAGTTCTTC. Its protein product is CASSPIAATYNEQFF.

This chain uses TRBV6-5 with TRBJ2-2; 7 bases are shared with TRBD2. Trimming at V came to 7 bases and at J to 4 bases, leaving 6 bases not matched to a gene. Germline lookup yields CDR1 MNHEY and CDR2 SVGAGI. The CDR3 has 14 residues. The CDR3: CASKLAGATGELFF. CDR3 nucleotides: TGTGCCAGCAAATTAGCGGGTGCCACCGGGGAGCTGTTTTTT.

The chain recombines TRBV6-5 with TRBJ2-7; D may be TRBD1 (6 bases). Trimming pared 7 bases from V and 3 bases from J, leaving 16 bases between. The CDR3 runs 14 residues. Per the germline V gene, CDR1 is MNHEY and CDR2 is SVGAGI. CDR3 sequence (DNA): TGTGCCAGCACCGTGGGGGCCGCCGGCTACGAGCAGTACTTC. It yields the protein CASTVGAAGYEQYF.